This T cell receptor beta chain comes out of a study of blood T cell repertoires in COVID-19. Overall study: The study drew acute and convalescent COVID-19 samples from the United States, Italy and Spain. T cells, B-cell-depleted T cells, or PBMCs supplied cDNA or gDNA.

Germline V lookup: CDR1 LNHDA, CDR2 SQIVND (reference sequence). The CDR3 contains 14 residues. The V and J ends lost 5 bases and 5 bases, in that order; junction bases with no gene match: 5. Methods used by the authors: From reference gene primer amplification, estimates of nucleated cell counts were derived. TCRdb's copy holds only in-frame clones and misses some; the assay was immunoSEQ multiplex PCR. The V and J calls and clone size are taken from that table; D and trimming were inferred from the DNA. There are about 140,000 clones in the sample; 85% to 90% occur only once, and 1.5% to 1.7% lies in the top ten.

This chain connects TRBV19 to TRBJ1-5, with 8 bases fitting TRBD1. Sequencing was carried out using peripheral blood. This TCR was recovered from a woman aged 60-70 years with acute or convalescent COVID-19. The CDR3 spells CASSSVRGHQPQHF. CDR3 nucleotides: TGTGCCAGTAGTTCCGTCAGGGGGCATCAGCCCCAGCATTTT.